These T cell receptor beta chains were read from a single sample in a study of T cell repertoires in cytomegalovirus infection. Their antigen targets remain unknown. TCRdb reprocessed the reads via MiXCR and lists one record per CDR3 protein. Found here are about 110,000 distinct CDR3 sequences, under 30% of them singletons; the top ten hold about 81%. The source material was CD8+ T cells from cultured PBMCs, sampled from culture after CMV antigen stimulation. Source of these receptors: a human donor in good health (CMV status not recorded). Some clones in this sample may be carry-over from other donors' samples. Both conserved end residues are trimmed from each CDR3. Fields, in order: V gene, J gene, CDR3 protein.

V gene: TRBV12-3/TRBV12-4
J gene: TRBJ2-1
CDR3 protein: ASNLKGNYNEQF

V gene: TRBV6-1
J gene: TRBJ2-7
CDR3 protein: ASSEVGQGVYEQY

V gene: TRBV11-2
J gene: TRBJ2-1
CDR3 protein: ASSFFSGGPYNEQF

V gene: TRBV7-9
J gene: TRBJ2-7
CDR3 protein: ASSTPTGTNYEQY

V gene: TRBV7-4
J gene: TRBJ1-1
CDR3 protein: ASSAGVTEAF

V gene: TRBV5-6
J gene: TRBJ2-3
CDR3 protein: ASSLYSGASTDTQY

V gene: TRBV6-5
J gene: TRBJ1-2
CDR3 protein: VSSLGQGFGYT

V gene: TRBV7-9
J gene: TRBJ2-3
CDR3 protein: ASSPFGGGAADTQY

V gene: TRBV4-1
J gene: TRBJ2-3
CDR3 protein: ASQRVTVAGGWWTQY

V gene: TRBV7-2
J gene: TRBJ1-4
CDR3 protein: ASSPDRASEKLF

V gene: TRBV12-5
J gene: TRBJ2-7
CDR3 protein: ASGWTSGVEQY

V gene: TRBV27
J gene: TRBJ2-2
CDR3 protein: ASSLSRTGGITGELF

V gene: TRBV7-3
J gene: TRBJ2-3
CDR3 protein: ASSPGIQGDTQY

V gene: TRBV7-3
J gene: TRBJ1-1
CDR3 protein: ASSLRAGEGTEAF

V gene: TRBV27
J gene: TRBJ1-1
CDR3 protein: ASSLGPYTNTEAF

V gene: TRBV19
J gene: TRBJ2-1
CDR3 protein: ASRAGGENEQF

V gene: TRBV20-1
J gene: TRBJ2-5
CDR3 protein: SARRGGDAQGTQY

V gene: TRBV27
J gene: TRBJ2-7
CDR3 protein: ASSSLGGTKFYEQY

V gene: TRBV19
J gene: TRBJ2-1
CDR3 protein: ASSIRDRGRLYNEQF

V gene: TRBV7-9
J gene: TRBJ1-1
CDR3 protein: ASSLGGAVTEAF

V gene: TRBV30
J gene: TRBJ2-1
CDR3 protein: AWSEGLGRNEQF

V gene: TRBV12-3/TRBV12-4
J gene: TRBJ1-5
CDR3 protein: ASSLTGVKQPQH

V gene: TRBV12-3/TRBV12-4
J gene: TRBJ1-2
CDR3 protein: ASSLGGDYGYT

V gene: TRBV29-1
J gene: TRBJ2-7
CDR3 protein: SVADGDVVEQY

V gene: TRBV27
J gene: TRBJ1-1
CDR3 protein: ASSLGGGGTEAF

V gene: TRBV7-6
J gene: TRBJ2-6
CDR3 protein: ASSRTGSGSGANVLT

V gene: TRBV4-1
J gene: TRBJ1-2
CDR3 protein: ASSQDGSGLSGYGYT

V gene: TRBV5-1
J gene: TRBJ2-7
CDR3 protein: ASSSRDRGYEQY

V gene: TRBV29-1
J gene: TRBJ1-2
CDR3 protein: SVEGGTSNYGYT

V gene: TRBV4-1
J gene: TRBJ1-2
CDR3 protein: ASSQEAGQSLGYT

V gene: TRBV2
J gene: TRBJ1-1
CDR3 protein: ASSYTGTEAF

V gene: TRBV7-9
J gene: TRBJ1-2
CDR3 protein: ASSPTPIPNYGYT

V gene: TRBV3-1
J gene: TRBJ2-1
CDR3 protein: ASSQDSGARDRNEQF

V gene: TRBV24-1
J gene: TRBJ1-4
CDR3 protein: ATSDVRGRRLF

V gene: TRBV11-1
J gene: TRBJ2-6
CDR3 protein: ASSWLSGANVLT

V gene: TRBV7-2
J gene: TRBJ2-5
CDR3 protein: ASSPEYQETQY

V gene: TRBV19
J gene: TRBJ2-7
CDR3 protein: ASSASGTGVEQY

V gene: TRBV5-4
J gene: TRBJ1-1
CDR3 protein: ASTRERGGPEAF

V gene: TRBV6-2/TRBV6-3
J gene: TRBJ1-1
CDR3 protein: ASRLLGDQMNTEAF

V gene: TRBV7-2
J gene: TRBJ2-3
CDR3 protein: ASSLPGGGGTDTQY

V gene: TRBV13
J gene: TRBJ2-7
CDR3 protein: ASSFGGISSYEQY

V gene: TRBV28
J gene: TRBJ1-1
CDR3 protein: ASSLDMQGLVAF

V gene: TRBV5-4
J gene: TRBJ1-2
CDR3 protein: ASSLEGSSYGYT

V gene: TRBV4-1
J gene: TRBJ2-4
CDR3 protein: ASSQEGFLNIQY

V gene: TRBV6-5
J gene: TRBJ1-1
CDR3 protein: ASSYMGAGTEAF

V gene: TRBV11-2
J gene: TRBJ2-3
CDR3 protein: ASSRTGRGY